The source of this T cell receptor beta chain is a study of PD-L1 blockade in urothelial cancer. Overall study: Samples came from 3 weeks, at the second dose, and 6 weeks into treatment.

Between 1 and 8 samples, pretreatment and on-treatment, were given by each patient. CDR1 SGDLS and CDR2 YYNGEE come from the germline V gene. V was clipped by 6 bases and J by 7 bases, with 20 bases between them. This CDR3 comprises 15 residues. TCRdb's table, derived via immunoSEQ multiplex PCR, lists solely in-frame clones and lacks some. Altogether 65,000 to 80,000 clones are present, 80% to 90% being singletons, with the ten largest covering 4.7%. The sample in question was PBMCs, obtained around atezolizumab (anti-PD-L1) treatment. The chain uses TRBV9 and TRBJ2-1; tentatively, D is TRBD2 (6 bases). The TCR comes from a man in his sixties or seventies with urothelial cancer. The CDR3 nucleotides read TGTGCCAGCACCCCCATGGGGGGTTTTCGGAATGAGCAGTTCTTC. Translated: CASTPMGGFRNEQFF.